Sample share makes the clone carrying this T cell receptor beta chain medium-sized. The CDR3 loop spans 13 amino acids. Looked up from germline, CDR1 is ENHRY and CDR2 is SYGVKD. Trimming took off 8 bases at V and 2 bases at J, with 12 bases between the two ends. All sequencing subjects had displayed CD8+CD57+ cell expansion on flow cytometry. The use of genomic DNA as template underpinned the TCR beta VDJ and CDR3 profiling. TCRdb independently ran MiXCR on the reads; one entry per CDR3 protein. Among around 120,000 distinct CDR3 sequences listed, almost 40% were seen once. The source of the sample is a study of CD8+CD57+ T cells in acquired aplastic anemia.

Sequencing was carried out using sorted CD4+, CD8+, or CD8+CD57+ T cells (not recorded which) from PBMCs. The chain has TRBV10-3 and TRBJ1-1; D not resolved. The receptor's source is a human donor with aplastic anemia. DNA for the CDR3: TGTGCCATCGAGAGGGAGGTAAACACTGAAGCTTTCTTT. This encodes CAIEREVNTEAFF.